This T cell receptor (beta chain) was obtained from a study of response to subunit inactivated influenza vaccine. Regarding the study as a whole: The authors put forward the suggestion that each seasonal influenza vaccination may bring in only a limited number of new T cells.

This clonotype was seen once. Its antigen is as yet unknown. The CDR3 is made up of 13 amino acids. Germline V gene lookup returns CDR1 MDHEN and CDR2 SYDVKM. The junction had 3 bases not matched to a gene; V was cut back by 6 bases and J by 1 base. TCRdb itself ran the RT-PCR reads through MiXCR, one entry per CDR3 protein. This sample has about 800,000 distinct CDR3 sequences, with around 20% found just once. The chain links TRBV28 to TRBJ2-7, with 7 bases lining up with TRBD1. This TCR was sampled from a man in his forties or fifties who received an inactivated influenza vaccine. The sequencing used PBMCs from blood, collected about 5 days after vaccination. The DNA for the CDR3 is TGTGCCAGCAGACTGGGACAGTCCTACGAGCAGTACTTC. Protein product: CASRLGQSYEQYF. Combining the CDR3 with reference TRBV28 and TRBJ2-7 gives the whole variable domain DVKVTQSSRYLVKRTGEKVFLECVQDMDHENMFWYRQDPGLGLRLIYFSYDVKMKEKGDIPEGYSVSREKKERFSLILESASTNQTSMYLCASRLGQSYEQYFGPGTRLTVT.